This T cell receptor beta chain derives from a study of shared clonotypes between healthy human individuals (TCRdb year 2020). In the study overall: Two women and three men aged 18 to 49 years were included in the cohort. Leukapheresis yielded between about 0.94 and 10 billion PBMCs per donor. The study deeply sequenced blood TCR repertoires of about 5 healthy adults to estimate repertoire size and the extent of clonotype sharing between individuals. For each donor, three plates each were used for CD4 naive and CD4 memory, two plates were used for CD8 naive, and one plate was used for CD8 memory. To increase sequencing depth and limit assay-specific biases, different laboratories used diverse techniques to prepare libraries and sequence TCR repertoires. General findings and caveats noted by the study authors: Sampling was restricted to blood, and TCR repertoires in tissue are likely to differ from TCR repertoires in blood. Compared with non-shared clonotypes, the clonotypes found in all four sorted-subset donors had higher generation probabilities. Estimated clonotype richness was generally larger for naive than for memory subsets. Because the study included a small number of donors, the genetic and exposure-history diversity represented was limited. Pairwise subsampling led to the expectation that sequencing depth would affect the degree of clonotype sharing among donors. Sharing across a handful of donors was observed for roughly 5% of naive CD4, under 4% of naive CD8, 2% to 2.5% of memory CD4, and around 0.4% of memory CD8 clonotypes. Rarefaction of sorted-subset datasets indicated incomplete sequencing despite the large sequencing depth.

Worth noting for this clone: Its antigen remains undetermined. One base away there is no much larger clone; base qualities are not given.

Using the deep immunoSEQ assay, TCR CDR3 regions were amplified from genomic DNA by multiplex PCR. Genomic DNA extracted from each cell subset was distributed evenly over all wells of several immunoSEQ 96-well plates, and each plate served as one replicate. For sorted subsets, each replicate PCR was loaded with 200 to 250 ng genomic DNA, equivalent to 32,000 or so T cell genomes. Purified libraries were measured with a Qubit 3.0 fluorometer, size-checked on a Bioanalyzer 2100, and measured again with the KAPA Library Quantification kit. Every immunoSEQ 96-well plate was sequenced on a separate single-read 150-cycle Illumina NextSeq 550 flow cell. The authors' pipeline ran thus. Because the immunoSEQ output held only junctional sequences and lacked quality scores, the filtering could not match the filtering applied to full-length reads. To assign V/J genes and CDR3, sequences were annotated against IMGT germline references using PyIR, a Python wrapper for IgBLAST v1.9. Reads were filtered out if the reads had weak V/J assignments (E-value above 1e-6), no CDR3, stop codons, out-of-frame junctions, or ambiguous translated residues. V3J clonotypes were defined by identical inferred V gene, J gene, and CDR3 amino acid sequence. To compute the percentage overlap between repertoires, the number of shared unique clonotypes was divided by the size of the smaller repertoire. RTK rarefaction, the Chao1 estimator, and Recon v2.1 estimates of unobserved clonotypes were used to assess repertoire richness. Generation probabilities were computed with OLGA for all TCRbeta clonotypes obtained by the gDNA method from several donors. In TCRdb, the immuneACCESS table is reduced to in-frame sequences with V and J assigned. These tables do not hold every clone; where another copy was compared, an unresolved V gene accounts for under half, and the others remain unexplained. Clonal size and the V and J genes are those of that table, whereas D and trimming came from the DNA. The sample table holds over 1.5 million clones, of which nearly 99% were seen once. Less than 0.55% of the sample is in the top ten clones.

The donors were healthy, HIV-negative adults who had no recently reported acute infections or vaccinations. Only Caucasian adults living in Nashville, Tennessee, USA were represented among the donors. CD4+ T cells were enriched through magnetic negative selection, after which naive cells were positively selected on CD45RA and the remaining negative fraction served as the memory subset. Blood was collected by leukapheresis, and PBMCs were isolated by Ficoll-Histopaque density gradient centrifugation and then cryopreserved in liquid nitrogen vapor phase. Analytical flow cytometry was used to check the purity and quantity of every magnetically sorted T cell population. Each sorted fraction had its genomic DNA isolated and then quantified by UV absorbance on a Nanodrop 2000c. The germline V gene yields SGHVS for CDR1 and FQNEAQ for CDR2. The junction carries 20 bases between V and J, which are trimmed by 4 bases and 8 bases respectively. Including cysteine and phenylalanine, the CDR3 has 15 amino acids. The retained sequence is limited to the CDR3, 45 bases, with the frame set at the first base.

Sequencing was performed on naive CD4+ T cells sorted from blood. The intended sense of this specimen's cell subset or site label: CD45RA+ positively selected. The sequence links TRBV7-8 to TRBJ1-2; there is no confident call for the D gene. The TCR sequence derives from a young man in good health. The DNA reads TGTGCCAGCAGCTCCGGTCTGGGCAGCAACTTGGGCTACACCTTC. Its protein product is CASSSGLGSNLGYTF.